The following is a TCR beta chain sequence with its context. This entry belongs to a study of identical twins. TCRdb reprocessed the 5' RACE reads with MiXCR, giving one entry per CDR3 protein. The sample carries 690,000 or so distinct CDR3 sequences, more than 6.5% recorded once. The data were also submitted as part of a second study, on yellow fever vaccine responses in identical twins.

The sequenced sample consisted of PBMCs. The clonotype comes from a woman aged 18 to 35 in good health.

The CDR3 sequence: CASSDRDQMRGELFF. CDR3 sequence (DNA): TGTGCCAGCAGCGACCGGGACCAAATGCGGGGGGAGCTGTTTTTT. The V and J genes are TRBV7-9 and TRBJ2-2; the D gene could be TRBD1 or TRBD2 (5 bases each). Germline loops: CDR1 SEHNR, CDR2 FQNEAQ (reference sequence). Trimming shortened V by 5 bases and J by 8 bases, and 18 bases separated the two germline ends. The CDR3 runs 15 residues.